A single sample gave rise to the 15 T cell receptor beta chains below, sequenced in a study of CXCR3-negative and CXCR3-positive naive CD8 T cells. 5' RACE with UMI labels generated the TRB cDNA libraries. With the 5' RACE reads reprocessed, TCRdb shows one record per CDR3 protein and no DNA. The sample has about 62,000 distinct CDR3 sequences; the top ten hold more than 3.5%. The sample was naive CXCR3- CD8+ T cells from blood. The subset is: CD45RO-CCR7+CD27+CD95- naive CD8+ T cells lacking CXCR3 (TNR3-). The receptors here all came from a human donor in good health. Some clones in this sample may be carry-over from other donors' samples.

The chain links TRBV20-1 to TRBJ2-1. The CDR3 runs to 15 residues. Per germline, CDR1 DFQATT and CDR2 SNEGSKA (reference sequence). The chain's CDR3 is CSARDPGSSYNEQFF.

This sequence joins TRBV6-5 and TRBJ2-5; as DNA is missing, the TRBD2 call by TCRdb cannot be tested. The CDR3 sequence is 15 residues long. Germline CDR1 and CDR2: MNHEY and SVGAGI. The CDR3 region is CASSYSAGSAETQYF.

This sequence joins TRBV7-9 and TRBJ1-2; absent DNA, TCRdb's TRBD1 call cannot be checked. Germline V gene lookup returns CDR1 SEHNR and CDR2 FQNEAQ (reference sequence). This CDR3 region has 12 residues. This CDR3 is CASSFGQGAEYF.

The chain employs TRBV2 and TRBJ2-3; TCRdb gives TRBD2 as the D gene, but with no DNA this cannot be confirmed. Germline loops: CDR1 SNHLY, CDR2 FYNNEI. The CDR3 consists of 14 residues. CDR3 residues: CASSEGEGIDTQYF.

The V call is TRBV5-1, the J call TRBJ2-7; lacking DNA, the TRBD1 call made by TCRdb goes unchecked. Germline V gene data show CDR1 as SGHRS and CDR2 as YFSETQ. The CDR3 is made up of 13 amino acids. The CDR3: CASTGTGPTEQYF.

This chain links TRBV12-3 or TRBV12-4 with TRBJ1-6; TCRdb selects TRBD1, and the lack of DNA leaves this call unchecked. The CDR3 totals 17 residues. The CDR3 sequence: CASSLLRSRYRSSPLHF.

The V gene is TRBV20-1, the J gene TRBJ1-5; checking the TCRdb D call of TRBD1 is not possible without DNA. The CDR3 sequence is 18 residues long. The germline CDR1 and CDR2 sequences are DFQATT and SNEGSKA (reference sequence). Here the CDR3 reads CSARDDLGTVYSNQPQHF.

The chain recombines TRBV7-6 with TRBJ2-5; TCRdb's D gene call, TRBD1, goes unchecked for lack of DNA. This CDR3 region has 16 residues. Looked up from germline, CDR1 is SGHVS and CDR2 is FNYEAQ. The CDR3: CASSPFPRRSQETQYF. Full variable domain (rest looked up from reference TRBV7-6 and TRBJ2-5): GAGVSQSPRYKVTKRGQDVALRCDPISGHVSLYWYRQALGQGPEFLTYFNYEAQQDKSGLPNDRFSAERPEGSISTLTIQRTEQRDSAMYRCASSPFPRRSQETQYFGPGTRLLVL.

The genes are TRBV29-1 and TRBJ2-1; TCRdb's assignment of TRBD1 cannot be checked, as there is no DNA. Germline V CDR1 and CDR2: SQVTM, ANQGSEA. This CDR3 contains 14 residues. This CDR3 is CSVTQGAMYDEQFF.

This sequence joins TRBV6-5 and TRBJ2-3. CDR1 is MNHEY and CDR2 is SVGAGI in the germline V gene. The CDR3 totals 16 residues. CDR3 protein: CASSNGVRPLTDTQYF.

The chain joins TRBV9 to TRBJ2-1; there is no DNA to check the TCRdb D call of TRBD2. CDR3 length: 15 amino acids. Germline values: CDR1 SGDLS, CDR2 YYNGEE. CDR3 protein: CASSVGGTSDNEQFF.

This chain links TRBV28 with TRBJ2-1; without DNA, the TCRdb call of TRBD1 cannot be checked. CDR1 and CDR2 (germline): MDHEN, SYDVKM. CDR3 length: 16 residues. CDR3 sequence: CASSFPRDRRYNEQFF.

The rearrangement uses TRBV29-1 and TRBJ2-1; TCRdb's D call, TRBD2, is unchecked because there is no DNA. The CDR3 spans 12 residues. CDR1 is SQVTM and CDR2 is ANQGSEA in the germline V gene. The CDR3 spells CSVEGGNGEQFF.

The CDR3 sequence is CASSKALWGNRAPKNIQYF. The chain links TRBV21-1 to TRBJ2-4; without DNA, the TCRdb call of TRBD2 cannot be checked. TRBV21-1 is a pseudogene segment. CDR3 length: 19 residues.

This chain links TRBV6-4 with TRBJ2-3; the TRBD2 assignment by TCRdb is unverifiable without DNA. The V gene's germline CDR1 is MRHNA and CDR2 SNTAGT. The CDR3 consists of 17 residues. CDR3 sequence reads: CASSVSLGGGGTDTQYF.